This T cell receptor beta chain came from a study of blood T cells in healthy people across ages. On the study more broadly: Template switching recovered approximately one barcoded beta molecule for every two T cells.

The sample, about 10 milliliters of peripheral blood, was drawn from each donor. Per sample, a minimum of 6.5 million PBMCs were isolated. General study results and limits: It was not possible, with unsorted PBMCs, to conclusively compare naive and antigen-experienced cells.

A note on this clonotype: Its antigen is as yet unknown.

A sample-barcoded 5' primer and a J-beta primer mix were used in a second PCR of roughly 6 to 12 cycles. TCRdb independently ran MiXCR on the 5' RACE reads; one entry per CDR3 protein. The sample carries some 1.6 million distinct CDR3 sequences, about 31% recorded once. The CDR3 covers 16 residues. V shed 0 bases, J shed 4 bases, and the junction held 9 bases outside the gene matches. CDR1 is DFQATT, CDR2 SNEGSKA, per germline (reference sequence). Sequencing was performed on blood. V and J are TRBV20-1 and TRBJ1-5; 7 bases align to TRBD1. This TCR was sampled from a woman aged 25 to 39 in good health. CDR3 DNA: TGCAGTGCTAGAGACCCGGGAGGGGGCCGGAATCAGCCCCAGCATTTT. This encodes CSARDPGGGRNQPQHF.